Each of the 16 T cell receptor beta chains below was sequenced from the same sample in a study of T cell repertoires in cytomegalovirus infection. Each CDR3 protein gets one entry after TCRdb re-called the reads with MiXCR. The table lists about 200,000 distinct CDR3 sequences, roughly 9.8% of them singletons. Sequencing used PBMCs. The receptors derive from a human donor in good health (CMV status not recorded). Some clones in this sample may be carry-over from other donors' samples.

The CDR3 DNA reads as TGTGCCAGCAGCCGGACTAGCGGGAGAGGGGTCGGCACAGATACGCAGTATTTT. Its protein is CASSRTSGRGVGTDTQYF. The V and J genes are TRBV9 and TRBJ2-3; 13 positions match TRBD2. Germline V gene sequence: CDR1 SGDLS, CDR2 YYNGEE. There are 18 residues in the CDR3. The ends lost 4 bases at V and 1 base at J; junction bases unmatched: 9.

In this sample, this clonotype turned up many times. This rearrangement joins TRBV7-2 to TRBJ2-1, with 12 bases lining up with TRBD2. Germline loops: CDR1 SGHTA, CDR2 FQGNSA. The CDR3 length is 15 residues. Germline trimming cut 5 bases from V and 9 bases from J; bases unmatched to any gene: 8. CDR3 nucleotide sequence: TGTGCCAGCAGCCCCGGGACTAGCGGGCGGGGTGAGCAGTTCTTC. Translated: CASSPGTSGRGEQFF.

The chain links TRBV7-8 to TRBJ2-1; 7 nucleotides match TRBD1. Germline-derived CDR1 and CDR2 are SGHVS and FQNEAQ. V shed 7 bases, J shed 4 bases, and the junction held 10 bases outside the gene matches. The CDR3 loop spans 15 amino acids. CDR3 amino acids: CASMGTGTEYNEQFF. The CDR3, as DNA: TGTGCCAGCATGGGTACAGGGACAGAGTACAATGAGCAGTTCTTC.

This clonotype was detected many times. The V call is TRBV7-2, the J call TRBJ1-5; D may be TRBD1 (5 bases). In germline, CDR1 is SGHTA, CDR2 FQGNSA. This CDR3 is built from 15 residues. V was trimmed by 1 base and J by 7 bases, leaving 14 bases between them. The CDR3 DNA reads TGTGCCAGCAGCTTAGGAACAGGATTGGGGCAGCCCCAGCATTTT. This encodes CASSLGTGLGQPQHF.

This clonotype was picked up a small number of times. The gene calls are TRBV5-4 and TRBJ2-5, with D possibly being TRBD1 (6 bases). V gave up 4 bases and J gave up 2 bases, with 15 bases separating them. In germline, CDR1 is SGHNT, CDR2 YYREEE (reference sequence). The CDR3 contains 15 residues. CDR3 protein: CASSPSLQGQETQYF. CDR3 bases: TGTGCCAGCAGCCCGAGTCTACAGGGACAAGAGACCCAGTACTTC.

This clonotype appeared many times. This chain links TRBV11-2 with TRBJ2-1, with 10 bases matching TRBD2. This CDR3 has 16 residues. Germline CDR1 is SGHAT and CDR2 is FQNNGV. The V gene end was trimmed by 2 bases and the J gene end by 6 bases; junction bases not matched to a gene: 7. The CDR3 region is CASSLNPSGRTNEQFF. CDR3 bases: TGTGCCAGCAGCTTAAACCCTAGCGGGAGAACCAATGAGCAGTTCTTC.

This clonotype has ten or more counts. The CDR3 spells CASGPGGAAYNEQFF. DNA of the CDR3: TGTGCTAGTGGCCCCGGGGGGGCGGCCTACAATGAGCAGTTCTTC. The V gene is TRBV12-5, the J gene TRBJ2-1; 8 bases map to TRBD2. V was pared by 6 bases and J by 2 bases, with 6 bases of the junction left unmatched. This CDR3 comprises 15 residues. CDR1 LGHNT and CDR2 FRNRAP come from the germline V gene.

This clonotype appeared many times. This sequence joins TRBV27 and TRBJ1-6; unclear D gene. This CDR3 has 14 residues. Trimming cost V 4 bases and J 7 bases, with 11 bases left between them. CDR1 and CDR2 (germline): MNHEY, SMNVEV (reference sequence). The CDR3 loop is CASSYSSHNSPLHF. CDR3 in DNA: TGTGCCAGCAGTTATTCCAGTCACAATTCACCCCTCCACTTT.

This clonotype was picked up many times. The chain employs TRBV28 and TRBJ1-1, with D unresolved. The V and J ends lost 1 base and 3 bases respectively, with 3 bases between them. This CDR3 is 12 amino acids long. The germline gives CDR1 MDHEN, CDR2 SYDVKM. CDR3 sequence: CASSLSYTEAFF. The CDR3 DNA is TGTGCCAGCAGTTTATCCTACACTGAAGCTTTCTTT.

At least ten counts were recorded for this clonotype. V is TRBV6-1 and J is TRBJ2-4; 8 nucleotides align to TRBD1. CDR3 length: 18 amino acids. The ends lost 1 base at V and 2 bases at J; junction bases unmatched: 10. Germline CDR1 MNHNS, CDR2 SASEGT. CDR3 bases: TGTGCCAGCAGTGAAGGAAGAGACAGGGGCCTACCCAAAAACATTCAGTACTTC. Encoded protein: CASSEGRDRGLPKNIQYF.

The chain recombines TRBV12-3 or TRBV12-4 with TRBJ2-7; weak D call: TRBD2 (5 bases). The CDR3 loop spans 19 amino acids. Trimming pared 2 bases from V and 0 bases from J, leaving 23 bases between. DNA of the CDR3: TGTGCCAGCAGTTTATGGGTATCTTGGGAGCGGCTGAGCTCCTACGAGCAGTACTTC. Amino acid sequence: CASSLWVSWERLSSYEQYF.

V gene TRBV7-9 combines with J gene TRBJ1-1, with D tentatively TRBD1 (5 bases). Trimming cost V 6 bases and J 10 bases, with 18 bases left between them. CDR1 SEHNR and CDR2 FQNEAQ come from the germline V gene (reference sequence). The CDR3 has 13 amino acids. The CDR3 coding sequence is TGTGCCAGCAGGGGACCGATGGAGGCGGGAGCTTTCTTT. This translates into CASRGPMEAGAFF.

There are many counts of this clonotype. The V call is TRBV11-2, the J call TRBJ2-3, with D possibly TRBD1 on 5 matching bases. There are 15 residues in the CDR3. Per the germline V gene, CDR1 is SGHAT and CDR2 is FQNNGV. V was clipped by 0 bases and J by 4 bases, with 11 bases between them. The CDR3 is CASSLEIPQADTQYF. In DNA form, the CDR3 reads TGTGCCAGCAGCTTAGAGATTCCACAGGCAGATACGCAGTATTTT. Full variable domain (remainder filled in from reference TRBV11-2 and TRBJ2-3): EAGVAQSPRYKIIEKRQSVAFWCNPISGHATLYWYQQILGQGPKLLIQFQNNGVVDDSQLPKDRFSAERLKGVDSTLKIQPAKLEDSAVYLCASSLEIPQADTQYFGPGTRLTVL.

At least ten counts were recorded for this clonotype. The chain uses TRBV12-3 or TRBV12-4 and TRBJ1-1; D is undetermined. The germline V and J ends were trimmed by 5 bases and 1 base, with 8 bases remaining between them. The CDR3 is 13 amino acids. The CDR3 here is CASSPGPNTEAFF. The CDR3 region has the DNA TGTGCCAGCAGTCCAGGCCCGAACACTGAAGCTTTCTTT.

This clonotype occurred many times. This sequence joins TRBV28 and TRBJ2-7, with D perhaps assigned TRBD1 or TRBD2 (5 bases each). The CDR3 totals 19 residues. Per germline, CDR1 MDHEN and CDR2 SYDVKM. The germline V and J ends were trimmed by 6 bases and 2 bases, with 29 bases remaining between them. As DNA, the CDR3 is TGTGCCAGCAGCCCTAAATTGAGGGGCGTCACATTCACCCCCTACGAGCAGTACTTC. Translating it yields CASSPKLRGVTFTPYEQYF. Supplemented by reference TRBV28 and TRBJ2-7, the full variable domain reads DVKVTQSSRYLVKRTGEKVFLECVQDMDHENMFWYRQDPGLGLRLIYFSYDVKMKEKGDIPEGYSVSREKKERFSLILESASTNQTSMYLCASSPKLRGVTFTPYEQYFGPGTRLTVT.

This clonotype was recorded at least ten times. This chain joins TRBV7-2 and TRBJ1-2, with TRBD1 matching over 7 bases. This CDR3 is 16 amino acids long. Trimming took 5 bases from V and 5 from J; bases not matched to a gene: 14. Germline V CDR1 and CDR2: SGHTA, FQGNSA. CDR3 sequence (DNA): TGTGCCAGCAGCCCTAGGACAGGATCGGGGGGTTATGGCTACACCTTC. Its translation: CASSPRTGSGGYGYTF.